These 27 T cell receptor beta chains were sequenced from one sample in a study of early T cells in non-severe SARS-CoV-2 infection (dated by TCRdb to 2020 to 2023). Library generation was performed with 5' RACE. TCRdb records NextSeq 500 as the sequencer. TCRdb trimmed the raw reads at Q25, called clones with MiXCR and kept productive beta chains. Entries that share a CDR3 protein sequence are merged under the most common genes and DNA. The sample table records roughly 35,000 distinct CDR3 sequences; under 5% of these occur just once. The ten top clones hold 10% of the sample. The sample was whole blood. These receptors came from an adult who was a healthcare worker with PCR-confirmed SARS-CoV-2 infection or an uninfected control (not recorded which).

This clonotype was seen repeatedly, ten times or more. The chain has TRBV28 and TRBJ2-1, with 12 positions matching TRBD1. The V gene's germline CDR1 is MDHEN and CDR2 SYDVKM. Trimming took 4 bases from V and 8 from J; bases not matched to a gene: 3. This CDR3 region has 14 residues. CDR3 loop: CASSWDRGRHEQFF. The CDR3 bases are TGTGCCAGCAGTTGGGACAGGGGGCGTCATGAGCAGTTCTTC.

This clonotype appeared a few times. The chain recombines TRBV6-5 with TRBJ2-1, with 7 bases identical to TRBD2. The CDR3 length is 17 residues. Germline V gene data show CDR1 as MNHEY and CDR2 as SVGAGI. After removal of 2 bases from V and 6 bases from J, the junction contained 13 bases not matched to a gene. For the CDR3, the DNA is TGTGCCAGCAGTTACGTCTTAACGGGGACTACCTCCAATGAGCAGTTCTTC. Its translation is CASSYVLTGTTSNEQFF.

The rearrangement joins TRBV7-6 to TRBJ2-1; 7 nucleotides line up with TRBD2. This CDR3 has 16 amino acids. Looked up from germline, CDR1 is SGHVS and CDR2 is FNYEAQ. Germline trimming cut 1 base from V and 4 bases from J; bases unmatched to any gene: 7. CDR3 region: CASSLVMGLKYNEQFF. CDR3 bases: TGTGCCAGCAGCTTAGTGATGGGACTAAAATACAATGAGCAGTTCTTC.

This clonotype was counted a few times. The chain employs TRBV7-9 and TRBJ2-5, with a weak D call TRBD2 (6 bases). The CDR3 length is 13 residues. The germline V and J ends were trimmed by 5 bases and 7 bases, with 14 bases remaining between them. The germline gives CDR1 SEHNR, CDR2 FQNEAQ (reference sequence). The CDR3 sequence is CASSVGLLGTQYF. The DNA of the CDR3 is TGTGCCAGCAGCGTCGGACTATTGGGGACCCAGTACTTC. Filled out from reference TRBV7-9 and TRBJ2-5, the complete variable domain reads DTGVSQNPRHKITKRGQNVTFRCDPISEHNRLYWYRQTLGQGPEFLTYFQNEAQLEKSRLLSDRFSAERPKGSFSTLEIQRTEQGDSAMYLCASSVGLLGTQYFGPGTRLLVL.

The chain joins TRBV5-4 to TRBJ2-1, with D tentatively TRBD2 (7 bases). This CDR3 region has 16 residues. Trimming stripped 0 bases from V and 7 bases from J, with 17 bases between. Germline V gene lookup returns CDR1 SGHNT and CDR2 YYREEE (reference sequence). CDR3 nucleotide sequence: TGTGCCAGCAGCTTGGCCATGCGGGGGCTATCAAATGAGCAGTTCTTC. The encoded protein is CASSLAMRGLSNEQFF. The full variable domain, rest sourced from reference TRBV5-4 and TRBJ2-1, is ETGVTQSPTHLIKTRGQQVTLRCSSQSGHNTVSWYQQALGQGPQFIFQYYREEENGRGNFPPRFSGLQFPNYSSELNVNALELDDSALYLCASSLAMRGLSNEQFFGPGTRLTVL.

This clonotype was detected ten times or more. The chain joins TRBV6-5 to TRBJ1-6; maybe TRBD1 (5 bases). Trimming took off 6 bases at V and 7 bases at J, with 13 bases between the two ends. CDR1 and CDR2 (germline): MNHEY, SVGAGI. This CDR3 has 14 residues. The DNA of the CDR3 is TGTGCCAGCAGCCTCACCGGGACCAATTCACCCCTCCACTTT. It codes for CASSLTGTNSPLHF.

This clonotype was recorded at least ten times. The rearrangement joins TRBV14 to TRBJ2-1; 9 nucleotides line up with TRBD2. V was clipped by 0 bases and J by 5 bases; unmatched bases: 20. Germline CDR1 reads SGHDN; CDR2 reads FVKESK. The CDR3 runs 21 residues. CDR3 nucleotides: TGTGCCAGCAGCCAAGATCAAAGTTGGGGACTAGCCCCCGGAAGCGACAATGAGCAGTTCTTC. Translating gives CASSQDQSWGLAPGSDNEQFF.

By sample fraction, this clonotype is medium-sized. The genes are TRBV7-2 and TRBJ2-3; D remains ambiguous. The ends were cut back, 5 bases at V and 2 bases at J, with 11 bases in the middle. CDR1 is SGHTA, CDR2 FQGNSA, per germline. This CDR3 spans 14 amino acids. CDR3 sequence reads: CASSRTTYTDTQYF. CDR3 DNA: TGTGCCAGCAGCCGTACTACTTACACAGATACGCAGTATTTT.

Ten or more counts support this clonotype. The chain uses TRBV5-1 and TRBJ1-2; tentative D call: TRBD1 (5 bases). Germline loops: CDR1 SGHRS, CDR2 YFSETQ. The CDR3 sequence is 15 residues long. Between the trimmed V and J ends, which lost 0 bases and 4 bases, there was a span of 13 bases. The chain's CDR3 is CASSLGGPGTYGYTF. The CDR3 DNA sequence: TGCGCCAGCAGCTTGGGCGGCCCGGGGACCTATGGCTACACCTTC.

This clonotype was seen repeatedly, ten times or more. V gene TRBV18 combines with J gene TRBJ1-2; D perhaps matches TRBD1 (5 bases). Germline CDR1 and CDR2: KGHSH and LQKENI. Trimming left V 3 bases short and J 0 bases short, with 17 bases between. This CDR3 has 17 residues. CDR3 amino acids: CASSPAQSGAANYGYTF. DNA for the CDR3: TGTGCCAGCTCACCCGCCCAAAGCGGGGCAGCTAACTATGGCTACACCTTC.

This clonotype was counted between two and nine times. This chain links TRBV24-1 with TRBJ2-3; 7 bases line up with TRBD1. With 4 bases clipped from V and 2 bases from J, the junction kept 17 bases outside the gene matches. The germline gives CDR1 KGHDR, CDR2 SFDVKD. This CDR3 has 19 residues. Here the CDR3 reads CATSEYQPRTGWYTDTQYF. DNA for the CDR3: TGTGCCACCAGTGAATACCAACCTAGGACAGGCTGGTACACAGATACGCAGTATTTT.

This clonotype showed up many times. V usage is TRBV3-2 and J usage is TRBJ2-5; whether TRBD2, the table's D call, matches the DNA was not checked. TRBV3-2 is annotated as a pseudogene. There are 14 residues in the CDR3. The DNA of the CDR3 is TGTGCCAGCAGCCGACTAGCGGGAGAAGAGACCCAGTACTTC. It yields the protein CASSRLAGEETQYF.

The sample holds many counts of this clonotype. The V gene is TRBV23-1, the J gene TRBJ2-7, with TRBD1 identical over 12 bases. TRBV23-1 is reported as an ORF; its role is uncertain. V lost 3 bases, J lost 3 bases, and 9 bases stayed unmatched. The CDR3 has 17 amino acids. CDR3 sequence: CASSQPLWDRGLYEQYV. CDR3 DNA: TGCGCCAGCAGTCAGCCCCTATGGGACAGGGGGCTCTACGAGCAGTACGTC.

This clonotype came up many times. The CDR3 sequence: CASSLFGSDTQYF. The CDR3 DNA follows: TGTGCCAGCAGCTTATTTGGGTCAGATACGCAGTATTTT. The V and J genes are TRBV7-3 and TRBJ2-3; D is uncertain. Germline V lookup: CDR1 SGHTA, CDR2 FQGTGA. The CDR3 runs to 13 residues. The ends were cut back, 2 bases at V and 4 bases at J, with 7 bases in the middle.

Ten or more counts support this clonotype. The V call is TRBV20-1, the J call TRBJ1-4; tentatively, D is TRBD1 (5 bases). V was trimmed by 2 bases and J by 7 bases, leaving 11 bases between them. In germline, CDR1 is DFQATT, CDR2 SNEGSKA (reference sequence). The CDR3 covers 13 residues. CDR3 DNA sequence: TGCAGTGCTAGAAGACCAGGGTTTGAAAAACTGTTTTTT. It specifies CSARRPGFEKLFF.

This clonotype turned up a few times. The chain employs TRBV29-1 and TRBJ2-2, with D unclear. This CDR3 has 16 residues. V dropped 6 bases and J dropped 0 bases, with 17 bases sitting between them. From germline, CDR1 is SQVTM and CDR2 ANQGSEA. CDR3 DNA sequence: TGCAGCGTAGTGGACGGATTCAAAACGAACACCGGGGAGCTGTTTTTT. It is translated as CSVVDGFKTNTGELFF.

This clonotype was detected ten times or more. As DNA, the CDR3 is TGTGCCAGTAGGGGCACCGGGGAGCTGTTTTTT. Residues: CASRGTGELFF. V gene TRBV19 combines with J gene TRBJ2-2; D not certain. The germline V and J ends were trimmed by 6 bases and 4 bases, with 3 bases remaining between them. This CDR3 has 11 amino acids. Germline values: CDR1 LNHDA, CDR2 SQIVND (reference sequence). The variable domain in full, with the rest retrieved from reference TRBV19 and TRBJ2-2, is DGGITQSPKYLFRKEGQNVTLSCEQNLNHDAMYWYRQDPGQGLRLIYYSQIVNDFQKGDIAEGYSVSREKKESFPLTVTSAQKNPTAFYLCASRGTGELFFGEGSRLTVL.

This clonotype was recorded at least ten times. The chain links TRBV24-1 to TRBJ2-2, with D tentatively TRBD1 or TRBD2 (6 bases each). CDR1 KGHDR and CDR2 SFDVKD come from the germline V gene. V lost 6 bases and J 0 bases, leaving 10 bases between the germline ends. This CDR3 contains 15 residues. DNA of the CDR3: TGTGCCACCAGTCTAGGGGGGTCGAACACCGGGGAGCTGTTTTTT. This translates into CATSLGGSNTGELFF.

This clonotype was seen at least ten times. This chain uses TRBV6-1 with TRBJ1-5; D is ambiguous. CDR1 and CDR2 (germline): MNHNS, SASEGT. The V end was cut by 5 bases, the J end by 1 base, with 12 bases between. The CDR3 runs to 15 residues. CDR3: CASSLDPGSNQPQHF. CDR3 in DNA: TGTGCCAGCAGTCTCGACCCGGGCAGCAATCAGCCCCAGCATTTT.

This clonotype was seen at least ten times. This sequence joins TRBV4-1 and TRBJ2-1; D might be TRBD1 (6 bases). Germline V lookup: CDR1 MGHRA, CDR2 YSYEKL. V was trimmed by 6 bases and J by 0 bases, leaving 9 bases between them. The CDR3 runs 14 residues. CDR3 protein: CASSRTDSYNEQFF. CDR3 DNA: TGCGCCAGCAGTAGGACAGACTCCTACAATGAGCAGTTCTTC.

The chain carries TRBV2 and TRBJ2-3, with 8 bases identical to TRBD2. The CDR3 runs 15 residues. V lost 5 bases to trimming and J lost 2 bases; unmatched junction nucleotides: 6. Germline CDR1 and CDR2: SNHLY and FYNNEI. The CDR3 sequence is CASSLAGRDTDTQYF. Written as DNA, the CDR3 is TGTGCCAGCAGTTTAGCGGGAAGGGACACAGATACGCAGTATTTT.

This clonotype was seen at least ten times. V usage is TRBV7-2 and J usage is TRBJ2-2; D gene uncertain. This CDR3 region has 13 residues. V lost 5 bases to trimming and J lost 7 bases, with 11 bases between them. Germline V gives CDR1 SGHTA, CDR2 FQGNSA. DNA for the CDR3: TGTGCCAGCAGCCCGAGTTCTCTCGGGGAGCTGTTTTTT. Translated, it gives CASSPSSLGELFF. Full variable domain (outside the CDR3, taken from reference TRBV7-2 and TRBJ2-2): GAGVSQSPSNKVTEKGKDVELRCDPISGHTALYWYRQSLGQGLEFLIYFQGNSAPDKSGLPSDRFSAERTGGSVSTLTIQRTQQEDSAVYLCASSPSSLGELFFGEGSRLTVL.

This clonotype has ten or more counts. The rearrangement joins TRBV14 to TRBJ1-6, with D hard to call. Germline V gene data show CDR1 as SGHDN and CDR2 as FVKESK. The CDR3 has 15 amino acids. With 4 bases removed from V and 10 bases from J, the gap between germline ends came to 17 bases. The CDR3 DNA sequence: TGTGCCAGCAGCCCATCTGTAGCCTTTCGATCACCCCTCCACTTT. Amino acid sequence: CASSPSVAFRSPLHF. The full variable domain, rest sourced from reference TRBV14 and TRBJ1-6, is EAGVTQFPSHSVIEKGQTVTLRCDPISGHDNLYWYRRVMGKEIKFLLHFVKESKQDESGMPNNRFLAERTGGTYSTLKVQPAELEDSGVYFCASSPSVAFRSPLHFGNGTRLTVT.

This clonotype was counted many times. The V call is TRBV20-1, the J call TRBJ2-7; D is perhaps TRBD1 (5 bases). Germline CDR1 is DFQATT and CDR2 is SNEGSKA (reference sequence). The CDR3 is made up of 14 amino acids. V lost 0 bases and J 6 bases, leaving 15 bases between the germline ends. As DNA, the CDR3 is TGCAGTGCTAGAGATTATTTAGGGGTGGGCGAGCAGTACTTC. It codes for CSARDYLGVGEQYF.

The sample holds many counts of this clonotype. The gene calls are TRBV24-1 and TRBJ2-3; D call uncertain. Between the trimmed V and J ends, which lost 3 bases and 6 bases, there was a span of 15 bases. This CDR3 is 15 amino acids long. The germline CDR1 and CDR2 sequences are KGHDR and SFDVKD. CDR3 sequence: CATSDRAQVRDTQYF. CDR3 nucleotides: TGTGCCACCAGTGATCGCGCCCAGGTCCGGGATACGCAGTATTTT.

There are many counts of this clonotype. V is TRBV9 and J is TRBJ2-1; 7 bases match TRBD2. Germline V lookup: CDR1 SGDLS, CDR2 YYNGEE. This CDR3 region has 15 residues. V lost 2 bases, J lost 9 bases, and 11 bases stayed unmatched. The CDR3 reads CASSVGLELYGEQFF. CDR3 nucleotides: TGTGCCAGCAGCGTCGGACTAGAGCTGTATGGTGAGCAGTTCTTC.

This clonotype was observed a few times. The V and J genes are TRBV19 and TRBJ2-7; D might be TRBD1 (5 bases). The CDR3 length is 13 residues. Germline V gene lookup returns CDR1 LNHDA and CDR2 SQIVND (reference sequence). V was cut by 6 bases and J by 3 bases, with 12 bases left in between. CDR3 bases: TGTGCCAGTAGCCGGACAACCCTCTACGAGCAGTACTTC. Its protein is CASSRTTLYEQYF.